These T cell receptor beta chains were read from a single sample in a study of tumor and adjacent non-tumor tissue in lung cancer. TCRdb passed the multiplex PCR reads through MiXCR, listing each CDR3 protein once. The sample consists of fewer than 90,000 distinct CDR3 sequences, around three quarters of them appearing once. Sample: distant non-tumor lung tissue. Receptors were obtained from a woman in her 50s with non-small cell lung cancer. The CDR3 runs from the conserved cysteine through the conserved F or W. A D gene is named only where the DNA matches it firmly. The size field is filled for only some rows; it gives once, few, many or a size class.

length: 14; J: TRBJ2-1; D: -; V: TRBV10-3; size: once; DNA: TGTGCCAATTCCCTCGCCAGCTCCTATAATGAGCAGTTCTTC; CDR3: CANSLASSYNEQFF
length: 15; J: TRBJ2-7; D: -; V: TRBV28; size: -; DNA: TGTGCCAGCACTACTCCGGGACGGGGGGCCCACGTGCAGTACTTC; CDR3: CASTTPGRGAHVQYF
length: 14; J: TRBJ2-7; D: TRBD2; V: TRBV20-1; size: -; DNA: TGCAGTCCCTTATCAGCGGGAGGGAACTATGAGCAGTACTTC; CDR3: CSPLSAGGNYEQYF
length: 15; J: TRBJ1-4; D: -; V: TRBV4-1; size: -; DNA: TGCGCCAGCAACCAAGATCAGGTGCTGAATGAAAAACTGTCTTTT; CDR3: CASNQDQVLNEKLSF
length: 15; J: TRBJ1-2; D: TRBD1; V: TRBV6-1; size: -; DNA: TGTGCCAGCAGTTTGACACAGGGGGCAGCAGGAGGCTACACGTTC; CDR3: CASSLTQGAAGGYTF
length: 14; J: TRBJ2-7; D: TRBD1; V: TRBV28; size: -; DNA: TGTACCAACAGTCCGGACAGGGAGTCCTACGAGCAGTACTTC; CDR3: CTNSPDRESYEQYF
length: 15; J: TRBJ2-2; D: -; V: TRBV29-1; size: -; DNA: TGCAGCATTGAAGATGGGAGGCCGAGAACCGGGGAGCTGTTGTTT; CDR3: CSIEDGRPRTGELLF
length: 14; J: TRBJ2-2; D: TRBD1; V: TRBV20-1; size: -; DNA: TGCACTGCCCGACAGGGGATGAACACCGGGGAGCTGTTTTTT; CDR3: CTARQGMNTGELFF
length: 15; J: TRBJ2-3; D: -; V: TRBV20-1; size: -; DNA: TGCAGTGCTAGAGATGGAGCCAACTTCACAGATACGCAGTATTTT; CDR3: CSARDGANFTDTQYF
length: 15; J: TRBJ2-7; D: TRBD2; V: TRBV7-8; size: many; DNA: TGTGCCAGCAGCGTCACTAGCGCCAGCTCCTACGAGCAGTACTTC; CDR3: CASSVTSASSYEQYF
length: 16; J: TRBJ2-1; D: -; V: TRBV12-3/TRBV12-4; size: -; DNA: TGTGCCAGCAGTTTAGATCGAGAGGGAGTGCCACAGGAGCAGTTCTTC; CDR3: CASSLDREGVPQEQFF
length: 15; J: TRBJ1-1; D: -; V: TRBV13; size: -; DNA: TGTCCCAGCAGCTTCGGCCCAGCCCGGAGCACTGAAGCTTTCTTT; CDR3: CPSSFGPARSTEAFF
length: 13; J: TRBJ2-3; D: -; V: TRBV6-1; size: once; DNA: TGTGCCAGCGGCAGGGACTTCACAGATACGCGGTATTTT; CDR3: CASGRDFTDTRYF
length: 11; J: TRBJ1-2; D: -; V: TRBV6-1; size: -; DNA: TGTGCCATCGGCGGAAACTACGTCTACACCTTC; CDR3: CAIGGNYVYTF
length: 16; J: TRBJ2-7; D: TRBD2; V: TRBV7-8; size: -; DNA: TGTGCTAGGGAAAAGAAGCAGCGGGGACCCTTCTACGACCAGCACTTC; CDR3: CAREKKQRGPFYDQHF
length: 15; J: TRBJ1-2; D: TRBD1; V: TRBV11-2; size: -; DNA: TGTGCCGGCAGCCTTAGACAGGGAAACGACTATGGCTACACCTTC; CDR3: CAGSLRQGNDYGYTF
length: 16; J: TRBJ2-1; D: -; V: TRBV5-1; size: -; DNA: TGCACCAGCGGCCCATTTTTCGACAGAGCCTACAATGAGCAGTTCTTC; CDR3: CTSGPFFDRAYNEQFF
length: 16; J: TRBJ2-2; D: -; V: TRBV12-3/TRBV12-4; size: many; DNA: TGTGCCAGCAGTTTAGTATCGGGGACGAACACCGGGGAGCTGTTTTTT; CDR3: CASSLVSGTNTGELFF
length: 17; J: TRBJ2-2; D: TRBD1; V: TRBV7-9; size: many; DNA: TGTGCCAGCAGCTTAGGGTCCCGGGACAGGGACACCGGGGAGCTGTTTTTT; CDR3: CASSLGSRDRDTGELFF
length: 17; J: TRBJ2-2; D: -; V: TRBV6-1; size: few; DNA: TGTGCCAGCAGTGGCAGGGCGCAGGGAGGTAGTGCCGGGGAGCTGTTTTTT; CDR3: CASSGRAQGGSAGELFF
length: 14; J: TRBJ2-7; D: TRBD1; V: TRBV30; size: many; DNA: TGTGCCTGGAGATTTACAGGGGGGTCCTACGAGCAGTACTTC; CDR3: CAWRFTGGSYEQYF
length: 15; J: TRBJ2-2; D: -; V: TRBV29-1; size: -; DNA: TGCAGTGTCACGAAAGGGTCAAAGGGTACCGGGGAGCTGTTTTTT; CDR3: CSVTKGSKGTGELFF
length: 15; J: TRBJ2-3; D: -; V: TRBV6-4; size: -; DNA: TGTGCCAGGAGTGAAGATAGTGGGAGCACAGATACGCAGTATTTT; CDR3: CARSEDSGSTDTQYF
length: 12; J: TRBJ2-7; D: TRBD2; V: TRBV28; size: -; DNA: TGTGCCAGCACAACTCAGTGGGGGGGGCAGTACTTC; CDR3: CASTTQWGGQYF
length: 14; J: TRBJ2-2; D: -; V: TRBV29-1; size: -; DNA: TGCAGCATTTCCTCGGGACGGAACACCGGGGAGCTGTTTTTT; CDR3: CSISSGRNTGELFF
length: 17; J: TRBJ1-2; D: TRBD1; V: TRBV12-3/TRBV12-4; size: -; DNA: TGTGCCAGCAGTTTTCCAGAAGGACAGGGGGCGGACTATGGTTACTCCTTC; CDR3: CASSFPEGQGADYGYSF
length: 18; J: TRBJ2-7; D: TRBD2; V: TRBV4-1; size: -; DNA: TGCGCCAGCAGCCAAGATCTGTCCAGACTAGCGGGAGGCTCCGAGCAGTACTTC; CDR3: CASSQDLSRLAGGSEQYF
length: 11; J: TRBJ1-2; D: -; V: TRBV6-5; size: -; DNA: TGTGCCAGCATGAGGGACCGTGGCTACACCTTC; CDR3: CASMRDRGYTF
length: 14; J: TRBJ1-2; D: TRBD1; V: TRBV29-1; size: once; DNA: TGCAGCCTTGAATCCGGGGACAGGGCTTATGGCTACACCTTC; CDR3: CSLESGDRAYGYTF
length: 12; J: TRBJ2-3; D: -; V: TRBV5-8; size: few; DNA: TGTGCCAGCAATTCACAGGCAGATACGCAGTATTTT; CDR3: CASNSQADTQYF
length: 13; J: TRBJ2-7; D: -; V: TRBV30; size: -; DNA: TGTGCCATCCGTGGTTTGGATTACTACGGGAAGTACTTC; CDR3: CAIRGLDYYGKYF
length: 12; J: TRBJ2-5; D: -; V: TRBV11-2; size: -; DNA: TGTGAAAGCAGCTTAGTTCAAGAGACCCAGTACTTC; CDR3: CESSLVQETQYF
length: 13; J: TRBJ2-7; D: -; V: TRBV5-5; size: -; DNA: TGTGCCAACAGCTTGGGTTTTGCATACGAGCAGTACTTC; CDR3: CANSLGFAYEQYF
length: 12; J: TRBJ2-7; D: -; V: TRBV29-1; size: -; DNA: TGCAGCGTTGAAGGTCGGGCGAGGGAGCACTACTTC; CDR3: CSVEGRAREHYF
length: 14; J: TRBJ2-2; D: -; V: TRBV5-5; size: -; DNA: TGTGCGAGAAGCCCGGGACGATACACCGGGGAGCTGTTTTTT; CDR3: CARSPGRYTGELFF
length: 15; J: TRBJ1-5; D: TRBD1; V: TRBV2; size: -; DNA: TGTGGCAGCAGTTGGGGACAGGGAATCAATCAGCCCCAGCATTTT; CDR3: CGSSWGQGINQPQHF
length: 11; J: TRBJ2-7; D: -; V: TRBV5-5; size: -; DNA: TGTGCCAGCAGCCTCCCCTACGAGCAGTACTTC; CDR3: CASSLPYEQYF
length: 16; J: TRBJ2-1; D: -; V: TRBV7-9; size: -; DNA: TGTGCCATCCGGACCGTCGCTATGAGGCTAAACCATGAGCAGTTCTTC; CDR3: CAIRTVAMRLNHEQFF
length: 20; J: TRBJ2-3; D: TRBD1; V: TRBV5-1; size: -; DNA: TGTGCCAGCAGCTCTTTCCTAAGGACAGGAATTAACCTAGTGGGAGATACGCAGTATTTT; CDR3: CASSSFLRTGINLVGDTQYF
length: 16; J: TRBJ2-2; D: TRBD2; V: TRBV5-1; size: many; DNA: TGCGCCAGCACCCCAGGGACTAGCGAGAACACCGGGGAGCTGTTTTTT; CDR3: CASTPGTSENTGELFF
length: 18; J: TRBJ2-2; D: TRBD2; V: TRBV29-1; size: -; DNA: TGCAGCGTTGAAGATGAAGGAACTAGCGGGATTTTTCCCCGGGACCTGTTTTTT; CDR3: CSVEDEGTSGIFPRDLFF
length: 15; J: TRBJ2-3; D: TRBD2; V: TRBV6-1; size: once; DNA: TGTACCAGCAGTGAACTAGCGGGAGGACCAGATACGCAGTATTTT; CDR3: CTSSELAGGPDTQYF
length: 13; J: TRBJ2-7; D: -; V: TRBV11-2; size: many; DNA: TGTGCCAGCAGCGGAGATAACTCCTACGAGCAGTACTTC; CDR3: CASSGDNSYEQYF
length: 15; J: TRBJ1-1; D: -; V: TRBV6-5; size: many; DNA: TGTGCCAGCAGTTACTCGAGTCAGGGGAGCACTGAAGCTTTCTTT; CDR3: CASSYSSQGSTEAFF